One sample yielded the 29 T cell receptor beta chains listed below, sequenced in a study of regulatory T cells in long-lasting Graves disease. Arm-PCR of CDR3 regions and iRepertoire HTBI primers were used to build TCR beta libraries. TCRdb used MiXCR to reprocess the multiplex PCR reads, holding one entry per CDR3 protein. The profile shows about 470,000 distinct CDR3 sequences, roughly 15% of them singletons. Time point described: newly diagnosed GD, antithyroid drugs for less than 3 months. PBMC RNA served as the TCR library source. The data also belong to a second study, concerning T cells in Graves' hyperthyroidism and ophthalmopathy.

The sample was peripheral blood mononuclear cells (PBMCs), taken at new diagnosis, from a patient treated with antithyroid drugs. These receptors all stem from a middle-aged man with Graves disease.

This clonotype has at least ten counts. The CDR3 loop reads CASSLALAYEQYF. In DNA form, the CDR3 reads TGTGCCAGCAGTTTAGCCCTGGCCTACGAGCAGTACTTC. The rearrangement links TRBV28 to TRBJ2-7; D unclear. Per germline, CDR1 MDHEN and CDR2 SYDVKM. The CDR3 covers 13 residues. Trimming removed 2 bases at V and 2 bases at J, with 7 bases between.

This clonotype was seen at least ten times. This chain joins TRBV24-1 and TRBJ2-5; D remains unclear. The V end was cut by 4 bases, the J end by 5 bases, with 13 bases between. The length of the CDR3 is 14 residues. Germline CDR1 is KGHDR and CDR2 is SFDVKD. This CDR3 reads CATSDLALGETQYF. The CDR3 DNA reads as TGTGCCACCAGTGACCTTGCCCTGGGGGAGACCCAGTACTTC.

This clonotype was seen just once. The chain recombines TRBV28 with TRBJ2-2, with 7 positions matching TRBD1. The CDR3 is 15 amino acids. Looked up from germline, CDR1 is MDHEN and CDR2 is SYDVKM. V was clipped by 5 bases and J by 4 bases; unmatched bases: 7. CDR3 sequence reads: CASSPGQPVTGELFF. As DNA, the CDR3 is TGTGCCAGCAGTCCGGGACAGCCGGTCACCGGGGAGCTGTTTTTT. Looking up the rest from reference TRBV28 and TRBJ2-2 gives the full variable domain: DVKVTQSSRYLVKRTGEKVFLECVQDMDHENMFWYRQDPGLGLRLIYFSYDVKMKEKGDIPEGYSVSREKKERFSLILESASTNQTSMYLCASSPGQPVTGELFFGEGSRLTVL.

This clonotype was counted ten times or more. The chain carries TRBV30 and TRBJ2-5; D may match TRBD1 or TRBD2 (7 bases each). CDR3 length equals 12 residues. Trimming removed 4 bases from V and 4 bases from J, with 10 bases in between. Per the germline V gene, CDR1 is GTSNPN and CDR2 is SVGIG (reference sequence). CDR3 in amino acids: CAWTGGGETQYF. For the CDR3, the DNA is TGTGCCTGGACAGGGGGGGGAGAGACCCAGTACTTC.

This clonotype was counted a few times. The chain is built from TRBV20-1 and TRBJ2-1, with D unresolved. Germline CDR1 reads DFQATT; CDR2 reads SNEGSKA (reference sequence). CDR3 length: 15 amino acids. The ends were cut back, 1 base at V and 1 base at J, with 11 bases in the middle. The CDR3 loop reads CSARVASNSYNEQFF. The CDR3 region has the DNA TGCAGTGCTAGAGTGGCGAGCAATTCCTACAATGAGCAGTTCTTC.

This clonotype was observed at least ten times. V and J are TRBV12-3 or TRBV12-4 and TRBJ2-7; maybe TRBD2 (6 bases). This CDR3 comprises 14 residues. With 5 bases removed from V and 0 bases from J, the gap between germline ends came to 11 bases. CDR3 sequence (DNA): TGTGCCAGCAGTGTGAGCGGGCCCTCCTACGAGCAGTACTTC. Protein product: CASSVSGPSYEQYF.

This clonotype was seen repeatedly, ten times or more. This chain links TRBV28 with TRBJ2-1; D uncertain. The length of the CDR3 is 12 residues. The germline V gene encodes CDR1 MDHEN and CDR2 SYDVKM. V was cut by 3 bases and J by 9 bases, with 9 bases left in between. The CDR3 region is CASSFPWGEQFF. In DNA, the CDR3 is TGTGCCAGCAGTTTCCCATGGGGTGAGCAGTTCTTC.

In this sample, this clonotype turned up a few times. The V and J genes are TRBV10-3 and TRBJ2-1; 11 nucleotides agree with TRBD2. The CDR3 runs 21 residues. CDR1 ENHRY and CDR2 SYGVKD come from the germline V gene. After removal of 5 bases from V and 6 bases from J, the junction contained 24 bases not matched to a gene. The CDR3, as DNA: TGTGCCATCAGTCTTTCATCGGGACTAGCGGCGCCCGGGGATCGCATCAATGAGCAGTTCTTC. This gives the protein CAISLSSGLAAPGDRINEQFF.

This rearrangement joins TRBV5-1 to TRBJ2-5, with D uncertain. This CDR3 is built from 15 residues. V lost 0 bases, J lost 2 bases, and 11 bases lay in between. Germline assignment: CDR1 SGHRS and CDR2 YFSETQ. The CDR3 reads CASSLGGLPQETQYF. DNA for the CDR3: TGCGCCAGCAGCTTGGGAGGTCTCCCACAAGAGACCCAGTACTTC.

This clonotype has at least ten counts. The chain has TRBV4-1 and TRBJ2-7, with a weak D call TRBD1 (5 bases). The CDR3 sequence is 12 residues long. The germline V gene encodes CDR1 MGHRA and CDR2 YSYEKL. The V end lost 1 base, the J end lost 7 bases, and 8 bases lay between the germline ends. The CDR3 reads CASSQAGLEQYF. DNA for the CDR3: TGCGCCAGCAGCCAAGCAGGGCTGGAGCAGTACTTC.

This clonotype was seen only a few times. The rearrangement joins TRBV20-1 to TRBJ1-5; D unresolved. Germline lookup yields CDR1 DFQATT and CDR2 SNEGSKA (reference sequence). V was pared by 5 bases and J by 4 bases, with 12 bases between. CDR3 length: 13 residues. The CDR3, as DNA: TGCAGTGCTCGCCATCCACCAAATCAGCCCCAGCATTTT. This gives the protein CSARHPPNQPQHF.

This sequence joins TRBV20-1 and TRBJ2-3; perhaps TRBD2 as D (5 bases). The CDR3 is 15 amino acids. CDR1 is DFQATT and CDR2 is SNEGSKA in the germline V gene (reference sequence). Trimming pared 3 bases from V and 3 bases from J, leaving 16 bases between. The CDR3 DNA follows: TGCAGTGCTAGTGAGGCCAAGAGGGTGACAGATACGCAGTATTTT. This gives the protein CSASEAKRVTDTQYF.

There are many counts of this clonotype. DNA of the CDR3: TGTGCCAGCAGGACTTCCTACAATGAGCAGTTCTTC. It specifies CASRTSYNEQFF. The rearrangement uses TRBV12-3 or TRBV12-4 and TRBJ2-1; D gene uncertain. Between the trimmed V and J ends, which lost 6 bases and 1 base, there was a span of 4 bases. The CDR3 is made up of 12 amino acids.

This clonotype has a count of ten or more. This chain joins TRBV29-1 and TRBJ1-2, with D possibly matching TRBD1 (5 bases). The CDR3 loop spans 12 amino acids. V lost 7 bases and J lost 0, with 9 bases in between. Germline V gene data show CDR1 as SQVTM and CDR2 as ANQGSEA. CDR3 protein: CSGGVANYGYTF. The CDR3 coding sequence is TGCAGCGGAGGGGTAGCTAACTATGGCTACACCTTC.

The CDR3 loop reads CSAPWGEGAYNEQFF. The DNA for the CDR3 is TGCAGCGCCCCTTGGGGGGAGGGGGCCTACAATGAGCAGTTCTTC. The rearrangement uses TRBV29-1 and TRBJ2-1; D may be TRBD2 (7 bases). Per the germline V gene, CDR1 is SQVTM and CDR2 is ANQGSEA. There are 15 residues in the CDR3. The V gene lost 7 bases and the J gene lost 2 bases, with 18 bases spanning the gap.

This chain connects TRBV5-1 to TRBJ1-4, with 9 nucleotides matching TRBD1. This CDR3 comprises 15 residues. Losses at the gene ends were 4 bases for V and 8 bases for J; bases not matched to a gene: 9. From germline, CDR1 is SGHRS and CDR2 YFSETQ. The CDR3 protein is CASSKPGQGGEKLFF. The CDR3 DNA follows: TGCGCCAGCAGCAAACCGGGACAGGGAGGAGAAAAACTGTTTTTT.

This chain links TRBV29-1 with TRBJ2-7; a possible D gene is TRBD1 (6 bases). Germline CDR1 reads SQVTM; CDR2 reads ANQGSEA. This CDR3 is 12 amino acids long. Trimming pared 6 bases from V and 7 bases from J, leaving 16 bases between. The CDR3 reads CSVVTGRREQYF. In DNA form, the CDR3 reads TGCAGCGTCGTTACAGGGCGACGGGAGCAGTACTTC.

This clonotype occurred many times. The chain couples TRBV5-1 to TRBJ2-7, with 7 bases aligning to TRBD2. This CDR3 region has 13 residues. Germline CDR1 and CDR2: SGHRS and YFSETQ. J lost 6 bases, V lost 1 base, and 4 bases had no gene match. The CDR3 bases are TGCGCCAGCAGCTTGAGCGGGATGGGCGAGCAGTACTTC. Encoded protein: CASSLSGMGEQYF.

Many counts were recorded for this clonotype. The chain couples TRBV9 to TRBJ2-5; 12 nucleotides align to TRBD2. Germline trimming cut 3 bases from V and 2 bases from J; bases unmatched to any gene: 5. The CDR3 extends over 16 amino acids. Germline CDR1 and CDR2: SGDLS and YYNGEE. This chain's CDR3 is CASSARTSGTQETQYF. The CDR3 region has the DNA TGTGCCAGCAGCGCCCGGACTAGCGGGACTCAAGAGACCCAGTACTTC.

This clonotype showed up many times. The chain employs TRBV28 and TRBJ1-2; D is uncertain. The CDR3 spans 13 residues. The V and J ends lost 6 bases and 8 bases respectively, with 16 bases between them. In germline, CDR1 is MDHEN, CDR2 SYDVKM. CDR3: CASRVVGSDGYTF. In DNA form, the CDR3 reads TGTGCCAGCAGGGTAGTGGGTTCCGACGGCTACACCTTC.

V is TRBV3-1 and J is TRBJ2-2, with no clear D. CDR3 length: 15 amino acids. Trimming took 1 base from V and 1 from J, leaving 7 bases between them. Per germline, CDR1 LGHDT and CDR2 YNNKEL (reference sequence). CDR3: CASSQVVWNTGELFF. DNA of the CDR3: TGTGCCAGCAGCCAAGTAGTGTGGAACACCGGGGAGCTGTTTTTT.

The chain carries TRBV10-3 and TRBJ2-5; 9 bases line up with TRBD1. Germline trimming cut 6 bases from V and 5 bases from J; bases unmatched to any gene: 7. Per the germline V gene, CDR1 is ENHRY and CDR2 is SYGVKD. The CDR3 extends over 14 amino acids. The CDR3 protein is CAIRPDRGEETQYF. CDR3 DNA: TGTGCCATCAGGCCGGACAGGGGTGAGGAGACCCAGTACTTC.

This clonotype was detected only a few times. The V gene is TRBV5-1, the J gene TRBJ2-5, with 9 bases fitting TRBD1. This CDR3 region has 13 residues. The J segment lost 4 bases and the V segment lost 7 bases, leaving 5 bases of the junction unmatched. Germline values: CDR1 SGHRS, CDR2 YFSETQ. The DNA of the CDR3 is TGCGCCAGCGGGGACAGGGCCACAGAGACCCAGTACTTC. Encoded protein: CASGDRATETQYF. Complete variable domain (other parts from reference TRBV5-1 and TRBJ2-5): KAGVTQTPRYLIKTRGQQVTLSCSPISGHRSVSWYQQTPGQGLQFLFEYFSETQRNKGNFPGRFSGRQFSNSRSEMNVSTLELGDSALYLCASGDRATETQYFGPGTRLLVL.

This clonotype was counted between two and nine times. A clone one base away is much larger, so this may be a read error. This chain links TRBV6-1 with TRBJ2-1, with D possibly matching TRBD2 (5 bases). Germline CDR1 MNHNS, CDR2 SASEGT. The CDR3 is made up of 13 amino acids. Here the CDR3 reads CASAASKYNEQCF. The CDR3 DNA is TGTGCCAGCGCGGCTAGCAAATACAATGAGCAGTGCTTC.

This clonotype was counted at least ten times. CDR3 protein: CASSIEGHQQETQYF. The CDR3, as DNA: TGTGCCAGTAGTATAGAGGGACACCAACAAGAGACCCAGTACTTC. The chain combines TRBV19 with TRBJ2-5; TRBD1 might be the D (6 bases). Germline V lookup: CDR1 LNHDA, CDR2 SQIVND (reference sequence). The CDR3 has 15 amino acids. The V end lost 0 bases, the J end lost 2 bases, and 10 bases lay between the germline ends.

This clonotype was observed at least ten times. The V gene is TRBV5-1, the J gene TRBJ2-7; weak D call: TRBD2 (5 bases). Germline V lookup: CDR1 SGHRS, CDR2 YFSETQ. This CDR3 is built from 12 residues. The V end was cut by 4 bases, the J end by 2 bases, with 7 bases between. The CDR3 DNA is TGCGCCAGCAGCGCCGGGACCTACGAGCAGTACTTC. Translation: CASSAGTYEQYF.

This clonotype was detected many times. The CDR3 sequence is CSATTSGNEQFF. Written as DNA, the CDR3 is TGCAGTGCTACGACAAGCGGCAATGAGCAGTTCTTC. The V call is TRBV20-1, the J call TRBJ2-1, with a tentative D call TRBD2 (5 bases). Trimming removed 4 bases at V and 6 bases at J, with 10 bases between. The CDR3 has 12 amino acids. Germline V gene sequence: CDR1 DFQATT, CDR2 SNEGSKA (reference sequence).

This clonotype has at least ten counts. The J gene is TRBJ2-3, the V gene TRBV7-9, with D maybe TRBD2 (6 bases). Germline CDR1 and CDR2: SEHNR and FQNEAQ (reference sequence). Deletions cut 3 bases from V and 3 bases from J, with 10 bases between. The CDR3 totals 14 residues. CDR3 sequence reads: CASSFGLATDTQYF. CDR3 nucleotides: TGTGCCAGCAGCTTCGGTCTAGCGACAGATACGCAGTATTTT.

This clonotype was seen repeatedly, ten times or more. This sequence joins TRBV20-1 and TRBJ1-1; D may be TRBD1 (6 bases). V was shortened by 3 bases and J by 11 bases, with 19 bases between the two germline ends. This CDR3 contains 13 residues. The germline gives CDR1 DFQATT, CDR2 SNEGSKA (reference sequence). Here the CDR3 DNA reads TGCAGTGCTAGTCGCAGCCGACAGGAGACCGCTTTCTTT. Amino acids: CSASRSRQETAFF.